This T cell receptor (beta chain) was sequenced for a study of CD8+ T cells in alopecia areata. The authors extracted RNA and reverse transcribed it into cDNA as the sequencing template. The assay was immunoSEQ multiplex PCR, and TCRdb's table has in-frame clones only and misses some. Altogether around 150,000 clones are present, less than 70% being singletons, with the ten largest covering 14%. The junction had 13 bases not matched to a gene; V was cut back by 3 bases and J by 10 bases. The CDR3 extends over 14 amino acids. CDR1 is SGDLS and CDR2 is YYNGEE in the germline V gene. This clone appeared a few times. Its specificity is unknown. Treatment indicated: oral pan-JAK inhibitor, 5-10 mg twice daily. CD4+ and CD8+ T cells were sorted from PBMCs stained for CD3, CD4 and CD8. Study-wide results and limits: Scalp samples also yield sequences from resident alphabeta T cells of normal skin. Scalp clonality, along with expanded CD8+ clones among the top 100, was significantly decreased by tofacitinib.

This sample comprised CD4+ T cells sorted from blood, obtained at week 24, from a patient treated with tofacitinib. J is TRBJ2-7 and V is TRBV9, with TRBD1 matching 7 bases. This clonotype was obtained from a human donor with alopecia areata. The CDR3 DNA reads TGTGCCAGCAGCGCTGACGGGACAGCCAATCTTCAGTACTTC. Amino acids: CASSADGTANLQYF.